This T cell receptor (beta chain) was sequenced for a study of cytomegalovirus exposure and HLA in healthy donors. Study observations and caveats: While the bulk of TCR sequences proved rare, some public TCRs turned up in many donors. Later analysis found that TCR beta chains associated with HLA were more clonally expanded than other, equally common chains. A later analysis found that most CMV-associated TCR beta chains appeared HLA-restricted.

Germline lookup yields CDR1 MNHEY and CDR2 SVGAGI. The ends were cut back, 0 bases at V and 0 bases at J, with 8 bases in the middle. CDR3 size: 16 residues. A note on this clone: The antigen is undetermined.

It was with 60 Vbeta and 13 Jbeta primers that the PCR ran. In the original workflow: There were 80 million or so unique TCR beta chains by a later count, and around 10 million of them were shared. Measured with immunoSEQ multiplex PCR; TCRdb has only the in-frame clones, and not every one. The V and J calls and clone size were taken over from that table, and D and trimming were inferred from the DNA. This repertoire comprises tens of thousands of clones; its ten largest clones make up 2.5% to 3%. The receptor's source is a man aged 35-49 years in good health and CMV-seronegative. Sequencing was carried out using PBMCs. The chain is built from TRBV6-5 and TRBJ1-4, with D uncertain. CDR3 DNA sequence: TGTGCCAGCAGTTACTCCGGGGTCGCAACTAATGAAAAACTGTTTTTT. It translates to CASSYSGVATNEKLFF.